A single sample is the source of the 25 T cell receptor beta chains below, sequenced in a study of a mutant IDH1 vaccine in newly diagnosed glioma. TCRdb's copy holds only in-frame clones and misses some; the assay was immunoSEQ multiplex PCR. The repertoire holds about 98,000 clones, roughly 90% seen once, with roughly 0.54% in the top ten. Described time point: baseline, week 1 (first vaccination visit). Treatment: pre-vaccination baseline after standard-of-care therapy. The sample consisted of PBMCs, taken from a glioma patient treated with radiotherapy, temozolomide or both. These TCRs come from a woman aged 50 to 65 with glioma.

The J gene is TRBJ2-7, the V gene TRBV7-9; the match to TRBD2 covers 9 bases. CDR1 is SEHNR and CDR2 is FQNEAQ in the germline V gene (reference sequence). CDR3 size: 16 residues. Trimming removed 5 bases from V and 2 bases from J; junction bases left unmatched: 10. CDR3 region: CASSLYRASGTYEQYF. The CDR3 DNA sequence: TGTGCCAGCAGCCTATATCGGGCTAGCGGGACCTACGAGCAGTACTTC.

J is TRBJ2-7 and V is TRBV12-5, with D maybe TRBD1 (6 bases). CDR1 LGHNT and CDR2 FRNRAP come from the germline V gene. This CDR3 region has 14 residues. Trimming pared 2 bases from V and 6 bases from J, leaving 14 bases between. CDR3 protein: CASGLTGHRGEQYF. CDR3 in DNA: TGTGCTAGTGGTTTGACGGGACATCGGGGCGAGCAGTACTTC.

This chain connects TRBV11-2 to TRBJ2-2, with unresolved D. V was shortened by 4 bases and J by 7 bases, with 13 bases between the two germline ends. The CDR3 loop spans 14 amino acids. CDR1 SGHAT and CDR2 FQNNGV come from the germline V gene. Here the CDR3 reads CASSSLSGIGELFF. The CDR3 DNA follows: TGTGCCAGCAGCTCCCTCTCCGGAATCGGGGAGCTGTTTTTT.

The chain joins TRBV4-2 to TRBJ1-1; TRBD1 might be the D (5 bases). Trimming removed 0 bases from V and 3 bases from J, with 14 bases in between. Germline loops: CDR1 LGHNA, CDR2 YNFKEQ. The length of the CDR3 is 16 residues. The CDR3 DNA follows: TGTGCCAGCAGCCAAGACGCCACGGGGGTGGACACTGAAGCTTTCTTT. It translates to CASSQDATGVDTEAFF.

This chain uses TRBV19 with TRBJ2-7; TRBD2 is a possible D gene (5 bases). CDR3 length: 16 residues. The V and J ends lost 3 bases and 1 base respectively, with 16 bases between them. Germline V gene lookup returns CDR1 LNHDA and CDR2 SQIVND (reference sequence). CDR3 loop: CASSIVGDRMSYEQYF. CDR3 in DNA: TGTGCCAGTAGTATTGTCGGGGATCGAATGTCCTACGAGCAGTACTTC.

This chain joins TRBV14 and TRBJ2-1; 12 nucleotides agree with TRBD2. Germline CDR1 reads SGHDN; CDR2 reads FVKESK. V lost 6 bases to trimming and J lost 5 bases; unmatched junction nucleotides: 2. The CDR3 spans 14 residues. The CDR3 DNA sequence: TGTGCCAGCAGTCTAGCGGGAGGGCACAATGAGCAGTTCTTC. Protein: CASSLAGGHNEQFF.

This chain links TRBV7-2 with TRBJ2-3; a weak D match, TRBD2 (6 bases). The CDR3 is 13 amino acids. Trimming took off 5 bases at V and 9 bases at J, with 15 bases between the two ends. Germline V gene lookup returns CDR1 SGHTA and CDR2 FQGNSA. DNA for the CDR3: TGTGCCAGCAGCACGGGACTTAGAAGAACGCAGTATTTT. As protein: CASSTGLRRTQYF.

The CDR3 DNA is TGTGCCAGCAGCTCGGGAAGGTCACCCCTCCACTTT. Its protein product is CASSSGRSPLHF. The chain recombines TRBV11-2 with TRBJ1-6; unclear D gene. The CDR3 extends over 12 amino acids. V lost 4 bases and J 10 bases, leaving 8 bases between the germline ends. The V gene's germline CDR1 is SGHAT and CDR2 FQNNGV.

The rearrangement joins TRBV7-9 to TRBJ1-2; the match to TRBD1 covers 7 bases. This CDR3 region has 16 residues. From germline, CDR1 is SEHNR and CDR2 FQNEAQ (reference sequence). The ends lost 7 bases at V and 3 bases at J; junction bases unmatched: 14. CDR3 in DNA: TGTGCCAGCACCCGATCAGGGGGGAGGTTCGACTATGGCTACACCTTC. Its translation is CASTRSGGRFDYGYTF.

The rearrangement joins TRBV7-3 to TRBJ2-1; 10 bases are shared with TRBD2. The ends lost 2 bases at V and 5 bases at J; junction bases unmatched: 12. The germline V gene encodes CDR1 SGHTA and CDR2 FQGTGA. This CDR3 is 18 amino acids long. The CDR3 is CASSLGAASGSPNNEQFF. The CDR3, as DNA: TGTGCCAGCAGCTTAGGCGCGGCTAGCGGGAGTCCTAACAATGAGCAGTTCTTC. The variable domain in full, with the rest retrieved from reference TRBV7-3 and TRBJ2-1, is GAGVSQTPSNKVTEKGKYVELRCDPISGHTALYWYRQSLGQGPEFLIYFQGTGAADDSGLPNDRFFAVRPEGSVSTLKIQRTERGDSAVYLCASSLGAASGSPNNEQFFGPGTRLTVL.

The J gene is TRBJ2-7, the V gene TRBV28; TRBD2 aligns across 7 bases. Per the germline V gene, CDR1 is MDHEN and CDR2 is SYDVKM. CDR3 size: 14 residues. The V segment lost 1 base and the J segment 4 bases; nucleotides outside the gene matches: 4. The CDR3 here is CASSLFGLVYEQYF. The CDR3, as DNA: TGTGCCAGCAGTTTATTTGGACTAGTGTACGAGCAGTACTTC.

The gene calls are TRBV10-3 and TRBJ2-1; TRBD2 aligns across 9 bases. Germline CDR1 ENHRY, CDR2 SYGVKD. With 0 bases clipped from V and 1 base from J, the junction kept 4 bases outside the gene matches. This CDR3 is built from 17 residues. The CDR3 DNA reads as TGTGCCATCAGTGAGTCGCTAGCGGGACATTCCTACAATGAGCAGTTCTTC. Translation: CAISESLAGHSYNEQFF.

This clone has only a few counts. The chain is built from TRBV7-9 and TRBJ1-2, with 7 bases identical to TRBD1. Germline values: CDR1 SEHNR, CDR2 FQNEAQ (reference sequence). V lost 5 bases, J lost 3 bases, and 6 bases stayed unmatched. CDR3 length equals 14 residues. The CDR3 loop reads CASSPNQGDYGYTF. CDR3 bases: TGTGCCAGCAGCCCAAACCAGGGGGACTATGGCTACACCTTC.

V gene TRBV7-3 combines with J gene TRBJ2-6; maybe TRBD2 (5 bases). This CDR3 spans 15 amino acids. Trimming removed 7 bases from V and 2 bases from J, with 12 bases in between. Germline V lookup: CDR1 SGHTA, CDR2 FQGTGA. The CDR3 is CASKLRAAGANVLTF. CDR3 nucleotides: TGTGCCAGCAAATTGCGGGCGGCTGGGGCCAACGTCCTGACTTTC.

The chain employs TRBV6-6 and TRBJ2-2; TRBD1 is a possible D gene (5 bases). The CDR3 contains 15 residues. Trimming took off 6 bases at V and 4 bases at J, with 15 bases between the two ends. The V gene's germline CDR1 is MNHNY and CDR2 SVGAGI (reference sequence). The CDR3 loop reads CASRSQGSGTGELFF. As DNA, the CDR3 is TGTGCCAGCAGAAGTCAGGGTAGTGGCACCGGGGAGCTGTTTTTT.

The rearrangement links TRBV7-9 to TRBJ1-1; the D gene is possibly TRBD1 (5 bases). Trimming removed 5 bases from V and 10 bases from J, with 14 bases in between. The CDR3 totals 12 residues. Germline CDR1 and CDR2: SEHNR and FQNEAQ (reference sequence). CDR3 loop: CASSASRVAAFF. CDR3 in DNA: TGTGCCAGCAGCGCATCCAGGGTTGCAGCTTTCTTT.

In the case of this clone: An end of the junction differs from the germline gene, which may be a read error. This CDR3 is also generated by other DNA sequences in the sample. The chain uses TRBV7-7 and TRBJ1-1; D unresolved. Germline assignment: CDR1 SSHAT and CDR2 FNYEAQ (reference sequence). CDR3 length: 13 residues. The chain's CDR3 is CASSLERGTEAFF. CDR3 coding DNA: TGTGCTAGCAGCTTAGAGCGAGGCACTGAAGCTTTCTTT.

V gene TRBV5-6 combines with J gene TRBJ2-3, with D hard to call. The CDR3 runs 13 residues. V dropped 4 bases and J dropped 4 bases, with 10 bases sitting between them. CDR1 and CDR2 from the germline V gene are SGHDT and YYEEEE. The DNA of the CDR3 is TGTGCCAGCAGCCCTGACTCTTCAGATACGCAGTATTTT. This gives the protein CASSPDSSDTQYF.

The gene calls are TRBV7-9 and TRBJ2-1; D is unclear. Looked up from germline, CDR1 is SEHNR and CDR2 is FQNEAQ (reference sequence). The CDR3 contains 14 residues. Trimming shortened V by 0 bases and J by 13 bases, and 16 bases separated the two germline ends. CDR3: CASSLALAVFIQFF. CDR3 coding DNA: TGTGCCAGCAGCTTAGCGTTGGCGGTCTTTATACAGTTCTTC.

In this sample, this clone turned up once. This chain links TRBV9 with TRBJ2-3; possible D gene TRBD2, 6 bases. CDR3 length equals 15 residues. Germline V gene lookup returns CDR1 SGDLS and CDR2 YYNGEE. Deletions cut 0 bases from V and 0 bases from J, with 8 bases between. In DNA, the CDR3 is TGTGCCAGCAGCGTAGCGGGGGTGAGCACAGATACGCAGTATTTT. It codes for CASSVAGVSTDTQYF.

This clone has just a few counts. The gene calls are TRBV27 and TRBJ2-7; TRBD1 might be the D (6 bases). The V gene lost 7 bases and the J gene lost 6 bases, with 10 bases spanning the gap. Germline CDR1 is MNHEY and CDR2 is SMNVEV (reference sequence). This CDR3 comprises 11 residues. The CDR3 DNA reads TGTGCCAGCACCAGGGGTGTCGAGCAGTACTTC. Its protein is CASTRGVEQYF.

The V and J genes are TRBV7-9 and TRBJ2-3; D not resolved. V was clipped by 3 bases and J by 1 base, with 11 bases between them. The CDR3 is 15 residues long. Germline-derived CDR1 and CDR2 are SEHNR and FQNEAQ (reference sequence). The CDR3 loop is CASSLGGLGTDTQYF. CDR3 coding DNA: TGTGCCAGCAGCTTGGGCGGCCTCGGCACAGATACGCAGTATTTT.

CDR3 in amino acids: CASSKGGGQKIHKVTQYF. CDR3 DNA sequence: TGTGCCAGCAGCAAAGGGGGGGGACAGAAGATTCACAAGGTTACGCAGTATTTT. This chain connects TRBV21-1 to TRBJ2-3. TRBV21-1 is deemed a pseudogene. CDR3 length: 18 amino acids.

The chain carries TRBV27 and TRBJ2-2, with 9 bases fitting TRBD1. Per germline, CDR1 MNHEY and CDR2 SMNVEV (reference sequence). This CDR3 is 13 amino acids long. The ends lost 4 bases at V and 9 bases at J; junction bases unmatched: 3. CDR3 coding DNA: TGTGCCAGCAGTTACAGGGGGCAGAGGGAGCTGTTTTTT. It specifies CASSYRGQRELFF.

On this clone itself: One end of the junction does not line up with germline, which may come from a read error. The chain is built from TRBV2 and TRBJ2-1, with D tentatively TRBD1 (6 bases). CDR1 and CDR2 (germline): SNHLY, FYNNEI. The CDR3 sequence is 11 residues long. The CDR3 coding sequence is TGTGCCAGCAGGGAAGGGGGTGAGCAGTTCTTC. It translates to CASREGGEQFF.